The T cell receptor beta chain described here comes from a study of cytomegalovirus exposure and HLA in healthy donors. Germline loops: CDR1 MDHEN, CDR2 SYDVKM. V was clipped by 10 bases and J by 0 bases, with 16 bases between them. This CDR3 has 14 amino acids. The PCR was carried out with 60 Vbeta primers and 13 Jbeta primers. TCRdb's copy holds only in-frame clones and misses some; the assay was immunoSEQ multiplex PCR. The repertoire holds 110,000 to 150,000 clones, with roughly 77% as singletons. Sequenced: PBMCs. This clonotype was sampled from a male donor in good health and CMV-seronegative. The chain employs TRBV28 and TRBJ2-7; TRBD2 might be the D (6 bases). The CDR3 protein is CATLGGDPSYEQYF. The CDR3 region has the DNA TGTGCCACCCTCGGAGGGGACCCCTCCTACGAGCAGTACTTC.